Following are 15 T cell receptor beta chains from one sample sequenced in a study of Ad26.COV2.S vaccination and SARS-CoV-2 variants. Treatment of the sample: roughly 19 received Ad26.COV2.S at low or high dose, single or two shots; a few received placebo; per-sample allocation not given. Sampling was done on day 63 after the first vaccine or placebo injection. Libraries were prepared by immunoSEQ multiplex PCR; TCRdb keeps only in-frame clonotypes and omits some of them. The sample has around 250,000 clones, around 88% seen once. The sequencing used peripheral blood, collected in a trial of Ad26.COV2.S vaccine versus placebo. These receptors all stem from a person between 18 and 65 years old who received the Ad26.COV2.S COVID-19 vaccine or a placebo.

This chain joins TRBV5-1 and TRBJ1-4, with 7 positions matching TRBD1. Trimming at V came to 2 bases and at J to 14 bases, leaving 9 bases not matched to a gene. The germline V gene encodes CDR1 SGHRS and CDR2 YFSETQ. The CDR3 runs 13 residues. The CDR3 region is CASSFREGAELFF. The CDR3 DNA reads as TGCGCCAGCAGCTTTCGGGAGGGGGCAGAGCTGTTTTTT. Based on the CDR3 plus reference TRBV5-1 and TRBJ1-4, the full variable domain is KAGVTQTPRYLIKTRGQQVTLSCSPISGHRSVSWYQQTPGQGLQFLFEYFSETQRNKGNFPGRFSGRQFSNSRSEMNVSTLELGDSALYLCASSFREGAELFFGSGTQLSVL.

Only one count was recorded for this clone. The chain links TRBV4-3 to TRBJ2-1, with 7 bases lining up with TRBD2. Germline CDR1 reads LGHNA; CDR2 reads YSLEER. This CDR3 spans 16 amino acids. Trimming took 3 bases from V and 6 from J; bases not matched to a gene: 11. The CDR3 is CASSHRTAGDSNEQFF. In DNA form, the CDR3 reads TGCGCCAGCAGCCACCGAACGGCGGGAGATTCCAATGAGCAGTTCTTC.

This chain links TRBV5-5 with TRBJ2-3; TRBD2 aligns across 11 bases. The CDR3 runs 17 residues. The V and J ends lost 0 bases and 1 base, in that order; junction bases with no gene match: 4. Per germline, CDR1 SGHKS and CDR2 YYEKEE (reference sequence). The CDR3 DNA follows: TGTGCCAGCAGCTTGGAGGGACTAGCGGATCGCACAGATACGCAGTATTTT. Translating it yields CASSLEGLADRTDTQYF.

This clone was recorded only once. This chain uses TRBV5-1 with TRBJ2-3; tentatively, D is TRBD1 (7 bases). Trimming removed 1 base from V and 4 bases from J, with 16 bases in between. CDR3 length: 16 residues. Germline CDR1 reads SGHRS; CDR2 reads YFSETQ. CDR3 protein: CASSLRQGGLADTQYF. DNA for the CDR3: TGCGCCAGCAGCTTGCGCCAGGGGGGCCTTGCAGATACGCAGTATTTT.

V and J are TRBV11-3 and TRBJ1-1, with D unresolved. V lost 3 bases and J lost 11, with 4 bases in between. This CDR3 is 9 amino acids long. CDR1 is SGHNT, CDR2 YENEEA, per germline. CDR3 residues: CASSLTAFF. The CDR3 nucleotides read TGTGCCAGCAGCTTGACGGCTTTCTTT.

J is TRBJ2-3 and V is TRBV5-4; 7 bases agree with TRBD1. The germline V gene encodes CDR1 SGHNT and CDR2 YYREEE (reference sequence). With V trimmed by 4 bases and J by 4 bases, 9 bases remained unmatched. This CDR3 is built from 15 residues. For the CDR3, the DNA is TGTGCCAGCAGCGCTACAGGGGCCCCAGCAGATACGCAGTATTTT. This sequence encodes CASSATGAPADTQYF.

The chain couples TRBV5-4 to TRBJ1-2; D gene unclear. Germline V CDR1 and CDR2: SGHNT, YYREEE (reference sequence). The CDR3 runs to 15 residues. V lost 0 bases and J 4 bases, leaving 13 bases between the germline ends. The CDR3 is CASSLVQHLGYGYTF. DNA for the CDR3: TGTGCCAGCAGCTTGGTACAGCACCTAGGCTATGGCTACACCTTC.

The V gene is TRBV19, the J gene TRBJ2-2, with 12 bases identical to TRBD2. The trim removed 3 bases at V and 5 bases at J, leaving 4 bases unmatched. Germline loops: CDR1 LNHDA, CDR2 SQIVND (reference sequence). This CDR3 spans 16 amino acids. The CDR3: CASSMLAGGRTGELFF. CDR3 DNA: TGTGCCAGTAGTATGCTAGCGGGGGGGCGAACCGGGGAGCTGTTTTTT.

This clone appeared a few times. The chain has TRBV7-9 and TRBJ2-3, with D uncertain. Looked up from germline, CDR1 is SEHNR and CDR2 is FQNEAQ (reference sequence). The CDR3 consists of 13 residues. V was shortened by 4 bases and J by 6 bases, with 11 bases between the two germline ends. The CDR3 DNA follows: TGTGCCAGCAGCTGGACGAGCGTGGATACGCAGTATTTT. Translating gives CASSWTSVDTQYF. Using reference TRBV7-9 and TRBJ2-3 for the parts outside the CDR3, the full variable domain is DTGVSQNPRHKITKRGQNVTFRCDPISEHNRLYWYRQTLGQGPEFLTYFQNEAQLEKSRLLSDRFSAERPKGSFSTLEIQRTEQGDSAMYLCASSWTSVDTQYFGPGTRLTVL.

This clone was seen a single time. The CDR3 sequence: CASSFSVENSNSNYGYTF. CDR3 DNA: TGTGCCAGCAGCTTCTCAGTAGAGAACAGCAACTCTAACTATGGCTACACCTTC. The chain links TRBV6-2 or TRBV6-3 to TRBJ1-2; D remains ambiguous. This CDR3 is built from 18 residues. V lost 6 bases and J 0 bases, leaving 23 bases between the germline ends. The V gene's germline CDR1 is MNHEY and CDR2 SVGEGT.

In nucleotides, the CDR3 is TGTGCCAGCAGTTCGCGACAGGGAAACATTCAGTACTTC. Protein: CASSSRQGNIQYF. The V gene is TRBV6-5, the J gene TRBJ2-4; TRBD1 aligns across 7 bases. This CDR3 contains 13 residues. V dropped 4 bases and J dropped 6; count of bases not matched to a gene: 3. CDR1 is MNHEY and CDR2 is SVGAGI in the germline V gene.

This clone was detected a few times. The same CDR3 arises from other DNA sequences in this sample as well. This chain joins TRBV6-5 and TRBJ1-3; D may be TRBD1 (5 bases). The CDR3 covers 15 residues. V gave up 6 bases and J gave up 0 bases, with 12 bases separating them. Germline CDR1 and CDR2: MNHEY and SVGAGI. The CDR3 here is CASRPGTASGNTIYF. The CDR3 DNA reads as TGTGCCAGCAGGCCGGGGACGGCCTCTGGAAACACCATATATTTT.

The genes are TRBV7-8 and TRBJ2-7; D is possibly TRBD2 (6 bases). Trimming cost V 5 bases and J 5 bases, with 10 bases left between them. Germline CDR1 and CDR2: SGHVS and FQNEAQ. The CDR3 spans 12 residues. The CDR3 DNA reads TGTGCCAGCAGCCTTGGAGGGGACGAGCAGTACTTC. It encodes CASSLGGDEQYF.

This clone was recorded only once. The J gene is TRBJ2-3, the V gene TRBV9; 10 bases line up with TRBD1. V lost 4 bases, J lost 3 bases, and 17 bases stayed unmatched. The CDR3 length is 19 residues. CDR1 and CDR2 from the germline V gene are SGDLS and YYNGEE. The chain's CDR3 is CASSLFIGTGAGRTDTQYF. The CDR3 nucleotides are TGTGCCAGCAGCCTCTTCATCGGGACAGGGGCGGGTAGAACAGATACGCAGTATTTT.

This clone was seen a handful of times. The gene calls are TRBV5-1 and TRBJ2-3; TRBD2 matches 7 bases. The V and J ends lost 7 bases and 0 bases, in that order; junction bases with no gene match: 8. This CDR3 region has 15 residues. Per germline, CDR1 SGHRS and CDR2 YFSETQ. The CDR3 region has the DNA TGCGCCAGCGGGCGGGAGCGCCGAAGCACAGATACGCAGTATTTT. This encodes CASGRERRSTDTQYF.